This T cell receptor (beta chain) was sequenced in a study of blood T cell repertoires in COVID-19. Germline V gene lookup returns CDR1 MNHNY and CDR2 SVGAGI (reference sequence). V was shortened by 6 bases and J by 2 bases, with 7 bases between the two germline ends. The CDR3 runs 12 residues. The repertoire was sequenced with immunoSEQ multiplex PCR; TCRdb's copy has only in-frame clones and lacks some. The sample holds under 80,000 clones, about 88% seen once. The clonotype originates from a man in his 70s with active COVID-19. The chain is built from TRBV6-6 and TRBJ2-5, with no clear D. Sample: peripheral blood. The CDR3 bases are TGTGCCAGCAGCCCCGGGCAAGAGACCCAGTACTTC. Its protein product is CASSPGQETQYF.